The rows below give T cell receptor beta chains drawn from one sample of a study of blood T cell repertoires in COVID-19. Clones were read by immunoSEQ multiplex PCR, and TCRdb kept only the in-frame ones, dropping some. The table lists roughly 500,000 clones, 80% to 90% of them singletons. The sequencing sample was made of PBMCs or T cells enriched from blood (not recorded which). All receptors come from an older woman who had recovered from COVID-19. Both conserved end residues are part of each CDR3. D genes are given only for firm matches. Clone size is given for some rows only: seen once, a few or many times, or a class if the clone is expanded.

d_call clone_size j_call v_call cdr3_length cdr3_nt cdr3_aa
TRBD1 - TRBJ1-4 TRBV7-6 16 TGTGCCAGCAGCTTAGTCGGAGGACAGGGACGTGAAAAACTGTTTTTT CASSLVGGQGREKLFF
TRBD1 - TRBJ1-1 TRBV28 12 TGTGCCAGCAGTAGACAGGGAACTGAAGCTTTCTTT CASSRQGTEAFF
TRBD2 - TRBJ2-3 TRBV11-3 17 TGTGCCAGCAGCTCTCGACTAGCGGGGGGCGACACAGATACGCAGTATTTT CASSSRLAGGDTDTQYF
- few TRBJ2-3 TRBV7-9 15 TGTGCCAGCAGCTTAAGCGGTCCTAGCACAGATACGCAGTATTTT CASSLSGPSTDTQYF
- - TRBJ2-1 TRBV4-1 15 TGCGCCAGCAGCCTAGAGCCGACAGGCTACAATGAGCAGTTCTTC CASSLEPTGYNEQFF
- - TRBJ2-7 TRBV7-9 13 TGTGCCAGCAGCTTAGTGGAGGGTCGGGAGCAGTACTTC CASSLVEGREQYF
TRBD1 once TRBJ2-5 TRBV3-1/TRBV3-2 14 TGTGCCAGCAGCGAGGACAGGGCCCAAGAGACCCAGTACTTC CASSEDRAQETQYF
TRBD1 - TRBJ1-2 TRBV24-1 12 TGTGCCACCAGCTACAGGGGATTTGGCTACACCTTC CATSYRGFGYTF
- - TRBJ1-6 TRBV6-1 13 TGTGCCAGCAGTGACAGGGCGTTCGGACCCCTCCACTTT CASSDRAFGPLHF
- - TRBJ2-5 TRBV6-1 17 TGTGCCAGCAGTGAATTTGCCCGATATACAGGGAAAGAGACCCAGTACTTC CASSEFARYTGKETQYF
TRBD2 - TRBJ2-3 TRBV9 16 TGTGCCAGCAGCGTAGGGCGGGGGGCCGTCGCAGATACGCAGTATTTT CASSVGRGAVADTQYF
- - TRBJ1-1 TRBV6-5 14 TGTGCCAGCCTCTTTCGACGGGGGAACACTGAAGCTTTCTTT CASLFRRGNTEAFF
- - TRBJ2-7 TRBV5-6 13 TGTGCCAGCAGCTTGTTTGGGGGGAACGAGCAGTACTTC CASSLFGGNEQYF
TRBD1 - TRBJ2-3 TRBV24-1 15 TGTGCCACCAGTGACAGGGACAGGGGCACAGATACGCAGTATTTT CATSDRDRGTDTQYF
- - TRBJ1-5 TRBV19 16 TGTGCCAGTAGTATATTTATTGTAAGCATCAATCAGCCCCAGCATTTT CASSIFIVSINQPQHF
- - TRBJ1-1 TRBV5-1 14 TGCGCCAGCAGCTTGGTTGCAGGGGACACTGAAGCTTTCTTT CASSLVAGDTEAFF
- - TRBJ2-2 TRBV19 17 TGTGCCAGTAGTATCAGGGGCCCGGGCAGGTGGACCGGGGAGCTGTTTTTT CASSIRGPGRWTGELFF
- - TRBJ2-2 TRBV5-1 16 TGCGCCAGCAGCTGGGGCGACACGCTAAACACCGGGGAGCTGTTTTTT CASSWGDTLNTGELFF
- - TRBJ1-2 TRBV30 14 TGTGCCTGGAGTGGAGGACAGTTGAACTATGGCTACACCTTC CAWSGGQLNYGYTF
TRBD2 - TRBJ2-5 TRBV3-1/TRBV3-2 14 TGTGCCAGCAGCCAAGCTAGGACTAGCGGAACCCAGTACTTC CASSQARTSGTQYF
TRBD1 few TRBJ1-5 TRBV19 15 TGTGCCAGTAGTATAAGTTTGGGGACAGACCAGCCCCAGCATTTT CASSISLGTDQPQHF
- - TRBJ1-3 TRBV9 15 TGTGCCAGCAGCGTGGGAGGAAACTCTGGAAACACCATATATTTT CASSVGGNSGNTIYF
- once TRBJ2-5 TRBV28 18 TGTGCCAGCAGTTTAACCTTCTCTCGGACTAACCCGCAAGAGACCCAGTACTTC CASSLTFSRTNPQETQYF
TRBD2 - TRBJ2-5 TRBV7-2 16 TGTGCCAGCAGCGCAGAACTAGCGGGGGGCCAAGAGACCCAGTACTTC CASSAELAGGQETQYF
- - TRBJ1-1 TRBV2 15 TGTGCCAGCAGTTCGGGGGGATTGGGGAACACTGAAGCTTTCTTT CASSSGGLGNTEAFF
- few TRBJ1-2 TRBV5-6 14 TGTGCCAGCAGCCTCGCCTCGGGAAACTATGGCTACACCTTC CASSLASGNYGYTF
- - TRBJ1-2 TRBV12-5 12 TGTGCTAGTGGTATCGACCGCGGGGGCTACACCTTC CASGIDRGGYTF
- few TRBJ1-2 TRBV4-1 14 TGCGCCAGCAGCCAAGCGTGGGCGGGTGAGGGCTACACCTTC CASSQAWAGEGYTF
TRBD1 - TRBJ1-4 TRBV27 14 TGTGCCAGCAGTTCGACAGGGATCGACGAAAAACTGTTTTTT CASSSTGIDEKLFF
TRBD2 - TRBJ2-1 TRBV7-7 15 TGTGCCAGCAGCTCAGCGGGGGCCTCCTACAATGAGCAGTTCTTC CASSSAGASYNEQFF
TRBD1 once TRBJ1-2 TRBV27 13 TGTGCCAGCAGCCGGGACAGGGGGGATGGCTACACCTTC CASSRDRGDGYTF
- once TRBJ2-3 TRBV12-5 12 TGTGCTAGTGGTTTGGCTCCAGATACGCAGTATTTT CASGLAPDTQYF
TRBD1 once TRBJ2-2 TRBV19 15 TGTGCCACCGCTCCGGACAGGGGGCAAACCGGGGAGCTGTTTTTT CATAPDRGQTGELFF
- - TRBJ1-2 TRBV5-1 17 TGCGCCAGCAGCCCTCAATCAACAGGGTCGGGAGGATATGGCTACACCTTC CASSPQSTGSGGYGYTF
TRBD2 - TRBJ2-3 TRBV30 15 TGTGCCTGGAGTGTCGGGCTAGCGGGGACAGATACGCAGTATTTT CAWSVGLAGTDTQYF
TRBD1 - TRBJ1-5 TRBV18 16 TGTGCCAGCTCTCCACAGGGGGCCATTAGCAATCAGCCCCAGCATTTT CASSPQGAISNQPQHF
- - TRBJ1-2 TRBV2 11 TGTGCCATTCAGGGCCTCCGGGGCTACACCTTC CAIQGLRGYTF
TRBD1 - TRBJ1-6 TRBV3-1/TRBV3-2 14 TGTGCCAGCAGCCTGGACAGGGAGAATTCACCCCTCCACTTT CASSLDRENSPLHF
TRBD1 - TRBJ2-7 TRBV30 14 TGTGCCTGGGGGGACAGGGGGCGAACCTACGAGCAGTACTTC CAWGDRGRTYEQYF
- - TRBJ2-1 TRBV27 16 TGTGCCAGCAGTTTAGCCCTAGGTACGGCCCCCAATGAGCAGTTCTTC CASSLALGTAPNEQFF
- - TRBJ2-7 TRBV2 11 TGTGCCAGCCGTTTAGCCTACGAGCAGTACTTC CASRLAYEQYF
- - TRBJ1-2 TRBV2 13 TGTGCCAGCAGTGAAGGACAGTACTATGGCTACACCTTC CASSEGQYYGYTF
- - TRBJ1-5 TRBV19 15 TGTGCCAGTAGTATACTGGGGGCAGGCAATCAGCCCCAGCATTTT CASSILGAGNQPQHF
TRBD2 - TRBJ2-1 TRBV3-1/TRBV3-2 15 TGTGCCAGCAGCCTGGGACTAGTGAGGTACAATGAGCAGTTCTTC CASSLGLVRYNEQFF
- - TRBJ1-6 TRBV2 17 TGTGCCAGCAGTGAAAAGGGTTCGGAGGCGAGTAATTCACCCCTCCACTTT CASSEKGSEASNSPLHF
TRBD1 - TRBJ2-1 TRBV19 13 TGTGCCAGCTCAGGGGGAAACTATGGTGAGCAGTTCTTC CASSGGNYGEQFF
TRBD1 - TRBJ1-4 TRBV5-1 15 TGCGCCAGCAGCAGAGGAGGGACAGGGGAAGGAAAACTGTTTTTT CASSRGGTGEGKLFF
TRBD1 - TRBJ1-1 TRBV30 12 TGTGCCTGGGGGACAGGGGGCACTGAAGCTTTCTTT CAWGTGGTEAFF
TRBD1 once TRBJ2-1 TRBV24-1 17 TGTGCCACCAGTGACTTGGCAGATCAGGGGGTCCACAATGAGCAGTTCTTC CATSDLADQGVHNEQFF
TRBD1 - TRBJ1-1 TRBV12-5 18 TGTGCTAGTGGTTTCTGGATGGGGACAGGGGGTTCGTTCACTGAAGCTTTCTTT CASGFWMGTGGSFTEAFF
- - TRBJ1-6 TRBV11-2 15 TGTGCCAGCAGCTTAGCGAAGGGGAATAATTCACCCCTCCACTTT CASSLAKGNNSPLHF
TRBD1 - TRBJ1-2 TRBV5-4 14 TGTGCCAGCAGCTTGAGGGGGCCTAACTATGGCTACACCTTC CASSLRGPNYGYTF
TRBD1 - TRBJ1-2 TRBV18 17 TGTGCCAGCTCACCATCCGTCCCGGGGACAGGGAACTATGGCTACACCTTC CASSPSVPGTGNYGYTF
TRBD1 - TRBJ1-1 TRBV5-1 12 TGCGCCAGCAGCTTGGGGGACAGAGAAGCTTTCTTT CASSLGDREAFF